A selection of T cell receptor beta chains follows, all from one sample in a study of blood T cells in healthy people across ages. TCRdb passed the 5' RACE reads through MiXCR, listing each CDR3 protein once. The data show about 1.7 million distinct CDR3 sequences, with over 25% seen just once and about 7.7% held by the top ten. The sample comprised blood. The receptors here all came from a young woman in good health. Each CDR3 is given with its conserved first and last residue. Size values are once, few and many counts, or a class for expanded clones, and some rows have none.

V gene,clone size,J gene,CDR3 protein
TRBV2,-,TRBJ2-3,CASSEVGLTGTQYF
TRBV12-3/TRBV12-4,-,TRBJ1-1,CASSRGQGRFTEAFF
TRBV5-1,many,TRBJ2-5,CASSPGLARIQETQYF
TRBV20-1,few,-,CSARGSGRTYEQYF
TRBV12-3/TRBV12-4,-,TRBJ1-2,CASRSSATSYGYTF
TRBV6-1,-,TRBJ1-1,CATGARRTEAFF
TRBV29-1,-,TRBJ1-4,CSARQPTREKLFF
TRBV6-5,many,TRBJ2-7,CASSYSGPRSYEQYF
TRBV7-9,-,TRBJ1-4,CASSLHLGTGVTEKLFF
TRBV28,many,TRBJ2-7,CASSLGGYFAREQYF
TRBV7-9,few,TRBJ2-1,CASSFIKGHEQFF
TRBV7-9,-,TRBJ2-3,CVTEPGVGDTQYF
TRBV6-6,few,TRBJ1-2,CASSYPTDGPVNYGYTF
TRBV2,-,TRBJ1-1,CASSKDRGRGTEAFF
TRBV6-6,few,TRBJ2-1,CASSGGQGGSYNEQFF
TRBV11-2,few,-,CASSLSRRQGLWETQYF
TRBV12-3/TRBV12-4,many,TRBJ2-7,CASSPQRDSEQYF
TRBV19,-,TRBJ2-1,CASSPTSVSHEQFF
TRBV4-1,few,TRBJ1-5,CASSPRAGGGNQPQHF
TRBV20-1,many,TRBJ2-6,CSARDQGSGANVLTF
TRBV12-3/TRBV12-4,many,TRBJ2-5,CASKLGGSGSYETQYF
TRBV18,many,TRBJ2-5,CASSPSGTKETQYF
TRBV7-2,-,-,CASRNLQIAYEQYF
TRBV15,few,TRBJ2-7,CATSKEKPGLAYTYEQYF
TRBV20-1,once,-,CSAALAGGLNEQYF
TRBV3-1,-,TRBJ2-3,CASSQGNRLADTQYF
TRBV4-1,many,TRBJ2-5,CASSQDQGPQETQYF
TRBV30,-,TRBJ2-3,CAWSISGGARSRDTQYF
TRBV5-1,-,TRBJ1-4,CASASGQGREKLFF
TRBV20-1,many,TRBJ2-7,CSAEPTSGTYEQYF
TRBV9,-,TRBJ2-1,CASSGKGLSSYNEQFF
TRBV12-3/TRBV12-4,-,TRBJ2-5,CASSLYAAGGKETQYF
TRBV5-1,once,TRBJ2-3,CASSLGNAGGDTQYF
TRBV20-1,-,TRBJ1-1,CSARPGTLGAFF
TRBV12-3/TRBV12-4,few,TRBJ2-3,CASSLAHTPRSNPDTQYF
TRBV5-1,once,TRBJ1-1,CASSLDSQTEAFF
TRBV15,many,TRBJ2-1,CATSTRLAGGSYNEQFF
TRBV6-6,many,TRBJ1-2,CASTYGFPRSYYGYTF
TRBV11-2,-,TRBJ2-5,CASSLVARGETQYF
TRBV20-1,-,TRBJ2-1,CSARRTSGRSNEQFF
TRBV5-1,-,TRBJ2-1,CASSFLGRAYNEQFF
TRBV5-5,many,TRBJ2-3,CASRLMVTLGMDTQYF